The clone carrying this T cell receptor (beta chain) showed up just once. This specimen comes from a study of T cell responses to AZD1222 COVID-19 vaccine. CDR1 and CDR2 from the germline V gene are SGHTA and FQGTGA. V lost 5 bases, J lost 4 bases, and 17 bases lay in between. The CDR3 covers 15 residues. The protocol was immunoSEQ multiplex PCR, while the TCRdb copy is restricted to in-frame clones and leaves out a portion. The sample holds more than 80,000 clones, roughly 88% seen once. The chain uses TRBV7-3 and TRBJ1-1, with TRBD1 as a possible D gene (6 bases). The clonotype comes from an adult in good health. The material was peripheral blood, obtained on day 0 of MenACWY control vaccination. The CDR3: CASSLQPTGPTEAFF. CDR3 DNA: TGTGCCAGCAGCCTTCAGCCCACAGGGCCCACTGAAGCTTTCTTT.